The 15 T cell receptor beta chains presented below share a single source sample, sequenced in a study of Ad26.COV2.S vaccination and SARS-CoV-2 variants (dated by TCRdb to the early 2020s). Receptors were amplified or captured by the immunoSEQ multiplex PCR assay. In TCRdb, the immuneACCESS table is reduced to in-frame sequences with V and J assigned. These tables do not hold every clone; where another copy was compared, an unresolved V gene accounts for under half, and the others remain unexplained. The sample table lists about 350,000 clones, roughly 94% of them with a count of one. Roughly 3.9% of the sample belongs to the ten largest clones. The time point label on this specimen signifies: individuals recovered from natural SARS-CoV-2 infection. Sequenced material: peripheral blood, taken after recovery from COVID-19. Receptors were obtained from a human donor who had recovered from COVID-19.

The count of this clone is one. The rearrangement links TRBV4-1 to TRBJ2-6, with D possibly being TRBD2 (6 bases). Germline values: CDR1 MGHRA, CDR2 YSYEKL. The CDR3 is made up of 19 amino acids. Deletions cut 2 bases from V and 0 bases from J, with 17 bases between. CDR3 DNA: TGCGCCAGCAGCCAATTTGGGACTTCTTTGACCTCTGGGGCCAACGTCCTGACTTTC. Amino acids: CASSQFGTSLTSGANVLTF.

CDR3 DNA sequence: TGTGCCAGCAGCTCGGGGACAGTTGAAGCTTTCTTT. Translated, it gives CASSSGTVEAFF. The V gene is TRBV13, the J gene TRBJ1-1; the match to TRBD1 covers 7 bases. Trimming at V came to 4 bases and at J to 7 bases, leaving 3 bases not matched to a gene. The CDR3 consists of 12 residues. Germline lookup yields CDR1 PRHDT and CDR2 FYEKMQ (reference sequence).

This clone has a single count. The chain is built from TRBV7-2 and TRBJ2-3, with a possible D match to TRBD2 (6 bases). V lost 5 bases to trimming and J lost 3 bases, with 15 bases between them. Germline loops: CDR1 SGHTA, CDR2 FQGNSA. This CDR3 contains 15 residues. CDR3 in amino acids: CASSPWSSGTDTQYF. The DNA of the CDR3 is TGTGCCAGCAGCCCCTGGAGTAGCGGAACAGATACGCAGTATTTT. The variable domain in full, completed from reference TRBV7-2 and TRBJ2-3, reads GAGVSQSPSNKVTEKGKDVELRCDPISGHTALYWYRQSLGQGLEFLIYFQGNSAPDKSGLPSDRFSAERTGGSVSTLTIQRTQQEDSAVYLCASSPWSSGTDTQYFGPGTRLTVL.

This clone was detected once. The chain employs TRBV6-5 and TRBJ2-5; 14 positions match TRBD2. Germline V lookup: CDR1 MNHEY, CDR2 SVGAGI. J was trimmed by 1 base and V by 2 bases; bases with no gene match: 0. The CDR3 length is 16 residues. DNA for the CDR3: TGTGCCAGCAGTTACGGGACTAGCGGGAGCCAAGAGACCCAGTACTTC. Its protein is CASSYGTSGSQETQYF.

The rearrangement uses TRBV27 and TRBJ2-7, with D hard to call. The V and J ends lost 7 bases and 3 bases respectively, with 10 bases between them. The CDR3 is 12 amino acids. Looked up from germline, CDR1 is MNHEY and CDR2 is SMNVEV (reference sequence). The DNA for the CDR3 is TGTGCCAGCACCCTCCCGGGCTACGAGCAGTACTTC. Its translation: CASTLPGYEQYF.

The chain couples TRBV6-5 to TRBJ1-1; D gene ambiguous. V was pared by 5 bases and J by 0 bases, with 13 bases between. CDR3 length: 15 residues. The germline V gene has CDR1 MNHEY and CDR2 SVGAGI. The DNA of the CDR3 is TGTGCCAGCAGTCCCCGTGGGCAGCTGAACACTGAAGCTTTCTTT. Protein product: CASSPRGQLNTEAFF.

This sequence joins TRBV13 and TRBJ2-5, with TRBD2 matching over 7 bases. Germline loops: CDR1 PRHDT, CDR2 FYEKMQ (reference sequence). The CDR3 sequence is 13 residues long. V lost 2 bases to trimming and J lost 5 bases; unmatched junction nucleotides: 2. CDR3 bases: TGTGCCAGCAGCTTATGGGGAGGGGAGACCCAGTACTTC. Its translation: CASSLWGGETQYF.

V and J are TRBV9 and TRBJ1-2, with a tentative D call TRBD1 (5 bases). Germline CDR1 is SGDLS and CDR2 is YYNGEE. The length of the CDR3 is 17 residues. V was trimmed by 0 bases and J by 0 bases, leaving 15 bases between them. The CDR3 bases are TGTGCCAGCAGCGTAGCTACAGGACCTTCAACTAACTATGGCTACACCTTC. It is translated as CASSVATGPSTNYGYTF.

The chain links TRBV5-6 to TRBJ1-2, with D unclear. The V end was cut by 0 bases, the J end by 4 bases, with 7 bases between. Germline V gene sequence: CDR1 SGHDT, CDR2 YYEEEE. The length of the CDR3 is 13 residues. In DNA, the CDR3 is TGTGCCAGCAGCTTGGCAGATTTCTATGGCTACACCTTC. Protein: CASSLADFYGYTF.

The genes are TRBV15 and TRBJ1-1; D call uncertain. V was trimmed by 3 bases and J by 5 bases, leaving 10 bases between them. This CDR3 has 13 amino acids. Germline CDR1 reads LNHNV; CDR2 reads YYDKDF (reference sequence). In nucleotides, the CDR3 is TGTGCCACCAGCAGGTATAAAGCAACTGAAGCTTTCTTT. Its protein is CATSRYKATEAFF.

The genes are TRBV11-2 and TRBJ2-2; D is undetermined. This CDR3 contains 15 residues. Germline V gene data show CDR1 as SGHAT and CDR2 as FQNNGV. Trimming shortened V by 1 base and J by 0 bases, and 6 bases separated the two germline ends. The CDR3 DNA follows: TGTGCCAGCAGCTTAGTCGGAGCGAACACCGGGGAGCTGTTTTTT. It codes for CASSLVGANTGELFF.

Concerning this clone: Additional DNA sequences in this sample encode the identical CDR3. The chain carries TRBV9 and TRBJ1-5, with D possibly matching TRBD1 (5 bases). Germline CDR1 is SGDLS and CDR2 is YYNGEE. Trimming removed 0 bases at V and 3 bases at J, with 7 bases between. This CDR3 has 14 residues. The CDR3 DNA reads as TGTGCCAGCAGCGTAGAGGGGTCCAATCAGCCCCAGCATTTT. Translating it yields CASSVEGSNQPQHF.

This chain joins TRBV7-2 and TRBJ1-1; no reliable D call. V was clipped by 7 bases and J by 1 base, with 13 bases between them. The V gene's germline CDR1 is SGHTA and CDR2 FQGNSA. The CDR3 spans 14 residues. In DNA, the CDR3 is TGTGCCAGCACTGCCGGCGCGGGGAACACTGAAGCTTTCTTT. It translates to CASTAGAGNTEAFF. Full variable domain (missing parts from reference TRBV7-2 and TRBJ1-1): GAGVSQSPSNKVTEKGKDVELRCDPISGHTALYWYRQSLGQGLEFLIYFQGNSAPDKSGLPSDRFSAERTGGSVSTLTIQRTQQEDSAVYLCASTAGAGNTEAFFGQGTRLTVV.

The rearrangement uses TRBV6-2 or TRBV6-3 and TRBJ2-5; a possible D gene is TRBD2 (5 bases). CDR3 size: 12 residues. Trimming took 4 bases from V and 5 from J, leaving 8 bases between them. Germline CDR1 and CDR2: MNHEY and SVGEGT. Here the CDR3 DNA reads TGTGCCAGCAGTTCCAGGAGGGAGACCCAGTACTTC. Its translation is CASSSRRETQYF.

This chain connects TRBV11-2 to TRBJ1-1, with D maybe TRBD1 (5 bases). CDR1 and CDR2 from the germline V gene are SGHAT and FQNNGV. The CDR3 extends over 14 amino acids. V lost 5 bases, J lost 5 bases, and 15 bases lay in between. The CDR3 DNA sequence: TGTGCCAGCAGCCCCCCCGGCAGGGAGACTGAAGCTTTCTTT. Translated: CASSPPGRETEAFF. The entire variable domain, with the rest obtained from reference TRBV11-2 and TRBJ1-1, is as follows: EAGVAQSPRYKIIEKRQSVAFWCNPISGHATLYWYQQILGQGPKLLIQFQNNGVVDDSQLPKDRFSAERLKGVDSTLKIQPAKLEDSAVYLCASSPPGRETEAFFGQGTRLTVV.